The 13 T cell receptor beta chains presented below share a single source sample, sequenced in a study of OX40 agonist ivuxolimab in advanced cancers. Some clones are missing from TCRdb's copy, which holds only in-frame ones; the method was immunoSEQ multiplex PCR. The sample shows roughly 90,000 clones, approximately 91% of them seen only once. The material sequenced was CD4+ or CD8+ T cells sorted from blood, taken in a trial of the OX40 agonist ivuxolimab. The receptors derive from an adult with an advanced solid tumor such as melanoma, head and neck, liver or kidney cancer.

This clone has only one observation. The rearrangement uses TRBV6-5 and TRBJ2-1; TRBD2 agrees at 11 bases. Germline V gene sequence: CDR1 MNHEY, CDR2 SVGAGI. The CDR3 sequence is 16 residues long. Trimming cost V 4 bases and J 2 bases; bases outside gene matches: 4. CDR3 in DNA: TGTGCCAGCAGTTCGAGACTAGCGGGAACCTACAATGAGCAGTTCTTC. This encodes CASSSRLAGTYNEQFF.

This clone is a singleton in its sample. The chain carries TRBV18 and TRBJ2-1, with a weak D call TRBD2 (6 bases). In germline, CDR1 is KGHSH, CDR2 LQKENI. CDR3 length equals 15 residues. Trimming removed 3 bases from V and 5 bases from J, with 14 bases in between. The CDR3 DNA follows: TGTGCCAGCTCACCGGGACTCTCCTCTAACAATGAGCAGTTCTTC. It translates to CASSPGLSSNNEQFF. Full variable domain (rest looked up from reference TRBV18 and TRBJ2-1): NAGVMQNPRHLVRRRGQEARLRCSPMKGHSHVYWYRQLPEEGLKFMVYLQKENIIDESGMPKERFSAEFPKEGPSILRIQQVVRGDSAAYFCASSPGLSSNNEQFFGPGTRLTVL.

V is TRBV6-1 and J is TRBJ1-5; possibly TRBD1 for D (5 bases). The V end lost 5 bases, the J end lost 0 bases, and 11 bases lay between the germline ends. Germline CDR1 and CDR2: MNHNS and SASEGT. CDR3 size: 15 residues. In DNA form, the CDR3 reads TGTGCCAGCAGTAATCAGGGATATAGCAATCAGCCCCAGCATTTT. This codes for CASSNQGYSNQPQHF.

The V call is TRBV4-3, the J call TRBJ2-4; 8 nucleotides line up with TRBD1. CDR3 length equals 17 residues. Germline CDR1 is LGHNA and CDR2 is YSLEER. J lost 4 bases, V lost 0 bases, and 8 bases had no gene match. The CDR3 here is CASSQDYTGTGKNIQYF. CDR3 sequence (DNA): TGCGCCAGCAGCCAAGACTATACCGGGACAGGAAAAAACATTCAGTACTTC.

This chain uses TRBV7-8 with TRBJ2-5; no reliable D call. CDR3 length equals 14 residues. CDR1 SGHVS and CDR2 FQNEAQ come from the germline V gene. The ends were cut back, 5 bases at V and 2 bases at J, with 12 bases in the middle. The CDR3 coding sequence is TGTGCCAGCAGCCTACGACATTTACAAGAGACCCAGTACTTC. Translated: CASSLRHLQETQYF. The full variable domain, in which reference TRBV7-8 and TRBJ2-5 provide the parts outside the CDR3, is GAGVSQSPRYKVAKRGQDVALRCDPISGHVSLFWYQQALGQGPEFLTYFQNEAQLDKSGLPSDRFFAERPEGSVSTLKIQRTQQEDSAVYLCASSLRHLQETQYFGPGTRLLVL.

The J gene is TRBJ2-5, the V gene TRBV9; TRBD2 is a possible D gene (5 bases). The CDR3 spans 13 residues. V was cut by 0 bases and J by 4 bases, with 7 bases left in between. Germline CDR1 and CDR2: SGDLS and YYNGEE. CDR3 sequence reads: CASSVALAETQYF. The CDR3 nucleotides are TGTGCCAGCAGCGTAGCCCTAGCAGAGACCCAGTACTTC.

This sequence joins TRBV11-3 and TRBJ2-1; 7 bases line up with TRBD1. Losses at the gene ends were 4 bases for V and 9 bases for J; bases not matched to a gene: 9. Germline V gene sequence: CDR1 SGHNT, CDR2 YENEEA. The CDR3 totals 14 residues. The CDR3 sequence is CASSSRQGRGEQFF. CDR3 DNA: TGTGCCAGCAGCTCAAGACAGGGAAGGGGTGAGCAGTTCTTC.

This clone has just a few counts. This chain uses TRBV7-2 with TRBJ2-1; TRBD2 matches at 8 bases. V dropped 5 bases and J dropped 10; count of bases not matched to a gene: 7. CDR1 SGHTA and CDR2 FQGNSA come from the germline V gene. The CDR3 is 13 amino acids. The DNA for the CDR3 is TGTGCCAGCAGCCAAAATAGACTAGCGGAGCAGTTCTTC. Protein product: CASSQNRLAEQFF.

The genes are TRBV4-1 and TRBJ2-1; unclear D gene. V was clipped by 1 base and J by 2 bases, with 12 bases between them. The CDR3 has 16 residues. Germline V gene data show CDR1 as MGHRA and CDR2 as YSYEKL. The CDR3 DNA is TGCGCCAGCAGCCAAGGGTCTCGCGGCGCCTACAATGAGCAGTTCTTC. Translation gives CASSQGSRGAYNEQFF.

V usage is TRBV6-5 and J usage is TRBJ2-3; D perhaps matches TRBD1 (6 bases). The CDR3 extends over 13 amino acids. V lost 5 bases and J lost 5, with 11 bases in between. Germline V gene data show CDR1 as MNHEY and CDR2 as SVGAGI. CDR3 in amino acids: CASSKQGIDTQYF. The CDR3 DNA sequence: TGTGCCAGCAGTAAACAGGGAATAGATACGCAGTATTTT.

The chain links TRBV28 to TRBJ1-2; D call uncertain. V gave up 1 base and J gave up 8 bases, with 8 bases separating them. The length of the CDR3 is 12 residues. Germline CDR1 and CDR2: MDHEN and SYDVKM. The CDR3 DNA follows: TGTGCCAGCAGTTTATCGGCGAGGGGCTACACCTTC. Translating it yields CASSLSARGYTF.

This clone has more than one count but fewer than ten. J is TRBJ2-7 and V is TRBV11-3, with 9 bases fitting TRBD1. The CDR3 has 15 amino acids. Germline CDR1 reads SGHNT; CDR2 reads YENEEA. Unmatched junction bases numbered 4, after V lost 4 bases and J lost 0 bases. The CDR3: CASSSGTGISYEQYF. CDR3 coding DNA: TGTGCCAGCAGCTCGGGGACAGGGATCTCCTACGAGCAGTACTTC.

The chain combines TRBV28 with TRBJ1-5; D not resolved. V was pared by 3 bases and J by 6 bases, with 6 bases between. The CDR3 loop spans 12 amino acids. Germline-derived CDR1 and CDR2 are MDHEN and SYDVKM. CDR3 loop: CASSFGFQPQHF. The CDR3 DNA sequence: TGTGCCAGCAGTTTTGGCTTTCAGCCCCAGCATTTT.